These 11 T cell receptor beta chains originate from one sample sequenced in a study of T cell responses to AZD1222 COVID-19 vaccine. This table comes from immunoSEQ multiplex PCR, and its TCRdb copy is limited to in-frame clones, with some not included. Of about 150,000 clones listed, around 90% were seen once; the top ten hold approximately 3.3%. The sample in question was peripheral blood, obtained 28 days after the second AZD1222 dose. The receptors here all came from an adult who received the AZD1222 COVID-19 vaccine.

The rearrangement joins TRBV28 to TRBJ1-5; D gene unclear. The V gene lost 7 bases and the J gene lost 0 bases, with 13 bases spanning the gap. This CDR3 region has 15 residues. Looked up from germline, CDR1 is MDHEN and CDR2 is SYDVKM. CDR3: CASTEVAYSNQPQHF. The CDR3 DNA is TGTGCCAGCACCGAGGTGGCTTATAGCAATCAGCCCCAGCATTTT.

The chain carries TRBV21-1 and TRBJ2-4; the table names TRBD2, a call not compared with the DNA. TRBV21-1 is labeled a pseudogene. The CDR3 totals 20 residues. CDR3 bases: TGTGCCAGCAGCAAAAGCCCCGCGAGAGAGCGGATATTAGCCAAAAACATTCAGTACTTC. It translates to CASSKSPARERILAKNIQYF.

The chain employs TRBV5-5 and TRBJ2-1; D is ambiguous. The CDR3 totals 13 residues. V lost 3 bases and J 5 bases, leaving 9 bases between the germline ends. Germline CDR1 SGHKS, CDR2 YYEKEE (reference sequence). The CDR3 nucleotides read TGTGCCAGCAGCTGGGCCGTAAACAATGAGCAGTTCTTC. This gives the protein CASSWAVNNEQFF.

This clone was observed a handful of times. This chain connects TRBV15 to TRBJ2-7; TRBD2 agrees at 11 bases. The V gene end was trimmed by 0 bases and the J gene end by 0 bases; junction bases not matched to a gene: 7. CDR1 and CDR2 from the germline V gene are LNHNV and YYDKDF (reference sequence). CDR3 size: 18 residues. CDR3 amino acids: CATSRDPGTSGSSYEQYF. In DNA, the CDR3 is TGTGCCACCAGCAGAGACCCCGGGACTAGCGGCAGCTCCTACGAGCAGTACTTC.

This rearrangement joins TRBV9 to TRBJ2-3; D possibly matches TRBD1 or TRBD2 (5 bases each). Trimming took 3 bases from V and 0 from J, leaving 14 bases between them. Germline assignment: CDR1 SGDLS and CDR2 YYNGEE. The CDR3 has 16 amino acids. CDR3 amino acids: CASSGITRGSTDTQYF. The CDR3 DNA is TGTGCCAGCAGCGGTATCACTAGGGGTAGCACAGATACGCAGTATTTT. The full variable domain, in which reference TRBV9 and TRBJ2-3 provide the parts outside the CDR3, is DSGVTQTPKHLITATGQRVTLRCSPRSGDLSVYWYQQSLDQGLQFLIQYYNGEERAKGNILERFSAQQFPDLHSELNLSSLELGDSALYFCASSGITRGSTDTQYFGPGTRLTVL.

The chain links TRBV29-1 to TRBJ2-5, with TRBD1 matching 10 bases. The ends lost 7 bases at V and 7 bases at J; junction bases unmatched: 6. The CDR3 runs 12 residues. Per germline, CDR1 SQVTM and CDR2 ANQGSEA. CDR3 loop: CSGGQGGGTQYF. CDR3 coding DNA: TGCAGCGGTGGACAGGGGGGAGGGACCCAGTACTTC.

This clone was detected only once. The rearrangement links TRBV27 to TRBJ1-4; 7 positions agree with TRBD1. Germline V lookup: CDR1 MNHEY, CDR2 SMNVEV (reference sequence). The J segment lost 8 bases and the V segment lost 8 bases, leaving 5 bases of the junction unmatched. This CDR3 is 12 amino acids long. The CDR3: CASRDSLEKLFF. The CDR3 DNA sequence: TGTGCCAGCCGGGACAGCCTCGAAAAACTGTTTTTT.

This sequence joins TRBV11-3 and TRBJ2-1; weak D call: TRBD2 (5 bases). Trimming pared 3 bases from V and 3 bases from J, leaving 18 bases between. Germline CDR1 and CDR2: SGHNT and YENEEA. CDR3 length: 17 residues. The CDR3 DNA sequence: TGTGCCAGCAGCTTTCTTAAAAGGAGCGGCTTCTACAATGAGCAGTTCTTC. Protein: CASSFLKRSGFYNEQFF.

The genes are TRBV7-9 and TRBJ2-7; D could derive from TRBD1 or TRBD2 (6 bases each). CDR3 length: 12 amino acids. Trimming removed 7 bases at V and 12 bases at J, with 19 bases between. From germline, CDR1 is SEHNR and CDR2 FQNEAQ (reference sequence). In nucleotides, the CDR3 is TGTGCCAGCACCAACGGGGGCAGCCACCCGTACTTC. It translates to CASTNGGSHPYF.

The genes are TRBV10-1 and TRBJ1-6, with 9 nucleotides matching TRBD1. CDR1 is WNHNN and CDR2 is SYGVQD in the germline V gene (reference sequence). Losses at the gene ends were 9 bases for V and 10 bases for J; bases not matched to a gene: 7. The CDR3 runs 13 residues. The DNA of the CDR3 is TGCGCCAGGGGACAGGGAAATAGGTCACCCCTCCACTTT. The encoded protein is CARGQGNRSPLHF.

V gene TRBV5-8 combines with J gene TRBJ1-5, with TRBD1 as a possible D gene (5 bases). Germline V gene data show CDR1 as SGHTS and CDR2 as YDEGEE. The length of the CDR3 is 16 residues. V was trimmed by 5 bases and J by 6 bases, leaving 21 bases between them. The CDR3 reads CASSSEGQGSGQPQHF. In DNA form, the CDR3 reads TGTGCCAGCAGTTCCGAAGGGCAGGGAAGCGGTCAGCCCCAGCATTTT.